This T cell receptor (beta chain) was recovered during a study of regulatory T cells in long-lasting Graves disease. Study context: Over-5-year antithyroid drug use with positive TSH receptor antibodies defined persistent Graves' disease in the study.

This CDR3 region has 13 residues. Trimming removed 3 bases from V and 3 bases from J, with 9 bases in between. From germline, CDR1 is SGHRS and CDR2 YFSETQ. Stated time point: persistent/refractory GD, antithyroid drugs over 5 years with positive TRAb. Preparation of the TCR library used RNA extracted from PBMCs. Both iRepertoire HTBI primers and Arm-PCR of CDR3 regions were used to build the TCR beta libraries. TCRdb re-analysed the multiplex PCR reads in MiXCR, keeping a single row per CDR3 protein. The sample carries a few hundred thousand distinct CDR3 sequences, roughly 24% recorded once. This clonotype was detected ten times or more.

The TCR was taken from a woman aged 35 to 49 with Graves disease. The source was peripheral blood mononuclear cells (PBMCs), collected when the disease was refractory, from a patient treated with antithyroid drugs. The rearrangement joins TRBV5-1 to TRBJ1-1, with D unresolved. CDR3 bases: TGCGCCAGCAGCTGGGAAGGATACACTGAAGCTTTCTTT. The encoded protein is CASSWEGYTEAFF.